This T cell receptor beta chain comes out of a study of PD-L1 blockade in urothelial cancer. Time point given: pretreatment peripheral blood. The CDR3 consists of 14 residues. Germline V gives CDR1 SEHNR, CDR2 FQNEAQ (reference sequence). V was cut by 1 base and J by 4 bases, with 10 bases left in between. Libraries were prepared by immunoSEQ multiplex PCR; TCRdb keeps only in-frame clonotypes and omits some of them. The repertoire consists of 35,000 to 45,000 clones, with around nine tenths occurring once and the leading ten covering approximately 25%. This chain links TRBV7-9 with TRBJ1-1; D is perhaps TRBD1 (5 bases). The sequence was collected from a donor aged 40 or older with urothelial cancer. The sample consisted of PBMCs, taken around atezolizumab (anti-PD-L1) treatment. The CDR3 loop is CASSLVGEGTEAFF. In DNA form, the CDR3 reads TGTGCCAGCAGCTTAGTAGGGGAGGGCACTGAAGCTTTCTTT.